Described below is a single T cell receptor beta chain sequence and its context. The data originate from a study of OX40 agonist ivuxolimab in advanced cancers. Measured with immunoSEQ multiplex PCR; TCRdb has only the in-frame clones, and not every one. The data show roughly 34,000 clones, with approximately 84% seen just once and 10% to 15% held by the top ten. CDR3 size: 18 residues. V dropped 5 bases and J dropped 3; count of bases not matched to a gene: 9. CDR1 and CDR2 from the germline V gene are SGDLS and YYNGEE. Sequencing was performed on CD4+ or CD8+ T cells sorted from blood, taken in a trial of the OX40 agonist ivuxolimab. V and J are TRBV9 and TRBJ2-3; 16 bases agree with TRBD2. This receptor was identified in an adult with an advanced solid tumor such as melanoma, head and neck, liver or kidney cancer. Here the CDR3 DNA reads TGTGCCAGCAGTCCGGGACTAGCGGGGGGGCGAGGTACAGATACGCAGTATTTT. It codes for CASSPGLAGGRGTDTQYF.